Listed below are T cell receptor beta chains from one sample, sequenced in a study of cytomegalovirus exposure and HLA in healthy donors. Repertoires were generated with immunoSEQ multiplex PCR, while TCRdb's copy carries only in-frame clones and drops some. Here the sample spans tens of thousands of clones, less than 80% being singletons. Source material: PBMCs. The receptors shown here come from a man under 40 in good health and CMV-seronegative. Both conserved end residues are part of each CDR3. D genes are given only for firm matches. Not every row has a clone size; where given, it reads once, few, many or a size class.

>TRBD1|TRBJ2-2|TRBV7-6|.
CASSLLRGPNTGELFF
TGTGCCAGCAGCTTACTGAGGGGGCCTAACACCGGGGAGCTGTTTTTT
>TRBD2|TRBJ2-5|TRBV27|.
CASSLKVSGRALETQYF
TGTGCCAGCAGTTTAAAAGTGAGCGGGAGGGCCTTGGAGACCCAGTACTTC
>.|TRBJ1-5|TRBV28|.
CASSTRRRSVNQPQHF
TGTGCCAGCAGTACCCGGAGACGGTCGGTCAATCAGCCCCAGCATTTT
>.|TRBJ2-6|TRBV2|once
CASSVDTILTGANVLTF
TGTGCCAGCAGTGTCGACACGATCCTAACTGGGGCCAACGTCCTGACTTTC
>.|TRBJ1-1|TRBV6-6|.
CASSRTQGDTEAFF
TGTGCCAGCAGCCGAACACAGGGTGACACTGAAGCTTTCTTT
>TRBD1|TRBJ2-7|TRBV10-3|few
CAISPLGDRAYEQYF
TGTGCCATCAGTCCCCTGGGGGACAGGGCCTACGAGCAGTACTTC
>TRBD1|TRBJ2-7|TRBV29-1|few
CSVEVRTGSYEQYF
TGCAGCGTTGAGGTGAGGACAGGCAGCTACGAGCAGTACTTC
>TRBD2|TRBJ2-5|TRBV7-2|.
CASSLEVGLARDTQYF
TGTGCCAGCAGCTTAGAAGTTGGACTAGCTAGAGACACCCAGTACTTC
>TRBD2|TRBJ2-1|TRBV2|.
CASNMGGYNEQFF
TGTGCCAGCAACATGGGAGGGTACAATGAGCAGTTCTTC
>TRBD2|TRBJ2-2|TRBV6-1|few
CASSGPGGYITGELFF
TGTGCCAGCAGTGGCCCGGGGGGTTATATCACCGGGGAGCTGTTTTTT
>TRBD2|TRBJ2-3|TRBV29-1|.
CSVEDLAGGDADTQYF
TGCAGCGTTGAAGACCTAGCGGGGGGGGACGCAGATACGCAGTATTTT
>TRBD1|TRBJ2-1|TRBV5-6|medium-sized
CASNPWTGGDEQFF
TGTGCCAGCAACCCTTGGACAGGGGGCGATGAGCAGTTCTTC
>TRBD1|TRBJ1-5|TRBV28|.
CASLPSQGKYQPQHF
TGTGCCAGCCTACCTTCACAGGGGAAGTATCAGCCCCAGCATTTT
>TRBD2|TRBJ2-3|TRBV29-1|.
CSVERSGRGTDTQYF
TGCAGCGTTGAGAGAAGCGGGAGGGGTACAGATACGCAGTATTTT
>TRBD1|TRBJ1-1|TRBV4-3|.
CASSARQGSNTEAFF
TGCGCCAGCAGCGCCCGACAGGGGTCGAACACTGAAGCTTTCTTT
>TRBD1|TRBJ1-4|TRBV27|.
CASSARTGATNEKLFF
TGTGCCAGCAGTGCCCGGACAGGGGCAACTAATGAAAAACTGTTTTTT
>.|TRBJ2-5|TRBV7-2|.
CASSLAPEGGGQYF
TGTGCCAGCAGCTTAGCCCCTGAAGGGGGGGGCCAGTACTTC
>TRBD1|TRBJ1-1|TRBV19|.
CASSGQGGTEAFF
TGTGCCAGTAGTGGACAGGGGGGAACTGAAGCTTTCTTT
>.|TRBJ1-2|TRBV6-5|.
CASSYRDIDSYTF
TGTGCCAGCAGTTACAGGGACATTGATAGCTACACCTTC
>.|TRBJ2-1|TRBV6-6|.
CASSLARGEQFF
TGTGCCAGCAGTTTAGCCAGGGGTGAGCAGTTCTTC
>TRBD2|TRBJ2-1|TRBV4-1|.
CASSQRILAETYNEQFF
TGCGCCAGCAGCCAGAGGATCCTAGCGGAGACCTACAATGAGCAGTTCTTC
>TRBD2|TRBJ2-1|TRBV4-2|few
CASSQQPLAGHYNEQFF
TGTGCCAGCAGCCAACAACCACTAGCGGGTCATTACAATGAGCAGTTCTTC
>.|TRBJ1-1|TRBV28|.
CASSPLGLSTEAFF
TGTGCCAGCAGCCCCTTGGGACTTTCGACTGAAGCTTTCTTT
>.|TRBJ1-1|TRBV29-1|few
CSSRSGGPGTEAFF
TGCAGCTCACGATCGGGGGGACCCGGGACTGAAGCTTTCTTT
>.|TRBJ1-3|TRBV5-8|few
CASSSRGNTIYF
TGTGCCAGCAGCTCGAGGGGAAACACCATATATTTT
>.|TRBJ1-4|TRBV5-1|.
CASSLNLARNEKLFF
TGCGCCAGCAGCTTAAATTTAGCAAGGAATGAAAAACTGTTTTTT
>.|TRBJ2-5|TRBV10-3|.
CAISEGAETQYF
TGTGCCATCAGTGAGGGGGCAGAGACCCAGTACTTC
>.|TRBJ1-1|TRBV15|.
CATSRDRMPNTEAFF
TGTGCCACCAGCAGAGACAGAATGCCGAACACTGAAGCTTTCTTT
>TRBD1|TRBJ1-1|TRBV27|.
CASSPGQGEAFF
TGTGCCAGCAGTCCCGGACAGGGGGAAGCTTTCTTT
>TRBD1|TRBJ1-1|TRBV7-8|.
CASSSLGTANTEAFF
TGTGCCAGCAGCTCACTAGGGACAGCCAACACTGAAGCTTTCTTT
>TRBD1|TRBJ1-1|TRBV6-4|.
CASSADRASAEAFF
TGTGCCAGCAGTGCAGACAGGGCAAGCGCTGAAGCTTTCTTT
>.|TRBJ2-5|TRBV6-5|.
CASRPGSLRETQYF
TGTGCCAGCAGACCGGGATCCCTAAGGGAGACCCAGTACTTC
>TRBD2|TRBJ2-5|TRBV10-3|.
CATRTSGGQETQYF
TGTGCCACCAGGACTAGCGGGGGCCAAGAGACCCAGTACTTC
>.|TRBJ2-7|TRBV4-1|.
CASSQPPYEQYF
TGCGCCAGCAGCCAACCTCCCTACGAGCAGTACTTC
>.|TRBJ2-7|TRBV7-2|.
CASSLEAGIFEQYF
TGTGCCAGCAGCTTAGAAGCGGGTATCTTCGAGCAGTACTTC
>.|TRBJ2-3|TRBV4-1|.
CASSAQEGLTDTQYF
TGCGCCAGCAGCGCCCAGGAAGGTTTAACAGATACGCAGTATTTT
>.|TRBJ2-2|TRBV5-1|.
CASSEWRENTGELFF
TGCGCCAGCAGCGAATGGCGGGAGAACACCGGGGAGCTGTTTTTT
>TRBD1|TRBJ1-6|TRBV18|.
CASSGTGTAYNSPLHF
TGTGCCAGCTCGGGTACCGGGACAGCGTATAATTCACCCCTCCACTTT